This entry features one T cell receptor (beta chain) sequence. The germline V gene has CDR1 MGHDK and CDR2 SYGVNS. The CDR3 is made up of 12 amino acids. TCRdb reprocessed the 5' RACE reads, with one entry per CDR3 protein and no DNA. Its table lists over 100,000 distinct CDR3 sequences. This sample is drawn from a study of monozygotic twins with inflammatory bowel disease. Sequencing was performed on blood. The clonotype originates from a human donor with ulcerative colitis or Crohn's disease, or a healthy co-twin of an affected twin (not recorded which). The chain couples TRBV25-1 to TRBJ2-1; the TRBD2 assignment by TCRdb is unverifiable without DNA. The CDR3 loop reads CASRTSYNEQFF.